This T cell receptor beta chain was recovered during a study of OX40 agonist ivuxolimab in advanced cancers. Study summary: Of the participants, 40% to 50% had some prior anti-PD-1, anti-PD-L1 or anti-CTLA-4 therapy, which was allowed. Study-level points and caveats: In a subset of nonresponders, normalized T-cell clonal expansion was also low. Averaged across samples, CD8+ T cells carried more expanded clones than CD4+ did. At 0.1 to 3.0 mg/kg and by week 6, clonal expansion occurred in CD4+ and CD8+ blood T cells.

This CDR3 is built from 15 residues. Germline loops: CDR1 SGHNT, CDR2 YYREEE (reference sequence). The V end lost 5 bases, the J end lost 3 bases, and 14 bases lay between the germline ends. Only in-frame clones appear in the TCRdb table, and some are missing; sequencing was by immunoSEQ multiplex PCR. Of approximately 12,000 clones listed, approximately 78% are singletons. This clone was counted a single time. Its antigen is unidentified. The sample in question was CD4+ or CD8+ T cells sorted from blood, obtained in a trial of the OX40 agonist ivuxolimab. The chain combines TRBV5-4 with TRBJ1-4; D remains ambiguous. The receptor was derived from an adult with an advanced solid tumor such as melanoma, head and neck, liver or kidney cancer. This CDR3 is CASRDADVANEKLFF. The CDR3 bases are TGTGCCAGCAGGGACGCGGACGTTGCTAATGAAAAACTGTTTTTT.